One and the same sample provided the 26 T cell receptor beta chains below, sequenced in a study of neoadjuvant anti-PD-1 for oral cavity cancer (dated by TCRdb to about 2021). In light of the paper, this sample's time point label describes: after neoadjuvant nivolumab, at surgical resection. Library creation used the immunoSEQ multiplex PCR assay. The table was pulled from immuneACCESS by TCRdb, which kept in-frame rearrangements only. Such tables lose some clones; where checked, under half of the loss comes from unresolved V genes, and the rest has no known cause. The sample yields 65,000 to 70,000 clones; 86% were counted once. The ten largest account for around 3% of the sample. Specimen: PBMCs, collected after nivolumab (anti-PD-1) treatment. These receptors were taken from a person between 40 and 85 years old with oral cavity squamous cell carcinoma.

Concerning this clone: One junction end does not reproduce the germline sequence, and a read error may be involved. This rearrangement joins TRBV20-1 to TRBJ2-1; no clear D. The CDR3 consists of 11 residues. Germline CDR1 is DFQATT and CDR2 is SNEGSKA (reference sequence). The CDR3 spells CSARGPNEQFF. CDR3 nucleotides: TGCAGTGCCAGAGGTCCCAATGAGCAGTTCTTC.

This chain uses TRBV14 with TRBJ2-5; TRBD2 aligns across 10 bases. In germline, CDR1 is SGHDN, CDR2 FVKESK. There are 15 residues in the CDR3. Trimming cost V 4 bases and J 5 bases; bases outside gene matches: 7. The CDR3 loop is CASSRRLAGVETQYF. CDR3 sequence (DNA): TGTGCCAGCAGCCGGCGGCTAGCGGGAGTCGAGACCCAGTACTTC.

This sequence joins TRBV7-9 and TRBJ2-3; unclear D gene. The germline V and J ends were trimmed by 5 bases and 0 bases, with 6 bases remaining between them. This CDR3 comprises 13 residues. In germline, CDR1 is SEHNR, CDR2 FQNEAQ (reference sequence). CDR3 sequence: CASSLESTDTQYF. The CDR3 bases are TGTGCCAGCAGCCTAGAGAGCACAGATACGCAGTATTTT.

The V and J genes are TRBV7-9 and TRBJ1-4; the D gene is possibly TRBD1 (5 bases). The germline V gene encodes CDR1 SEHNR and CDR2 FQNEAQ (reference sequence). V was shortened by 3 bases and J by 5 bases, with 10 bases between the two germline ends. The CDR3 is made up of 14 amino acids. CDR3 nucleotide sequence: TGTGCCAGCAGCTTGGGCAGGGTGAATGAAAAACTGTTTTTT. Translating it yields CASSLGRVNEKLFF.

The chain couples TRBV7-8 to TRBJ2-6, with D maybe TRBD2 (5 bases). V shed 6 bases and J shed 4 bases, with 13 bases lying between them. The CDR3 runs to 15 residues. CDR1 is SGHVS and CDR2 is FQNEAQ in the germline V gene. The CDR3 DNA follows: TGTGCCAGCAGGGAAGGGAGATCGGGGGCCAACGTCCTGACTTTC. Amino acid sequence: CASREGRSGANVLTF.

V gene TRBV5-1 combines with J gene TRBJ2-5; no firm D call. The germline CDR1 and CDR2 sequences are SGHRS and YFSETQ. This CDR3 contains 18 residues. With 2 bases removed from V and 0 bases from J, the gap between germline ends came to 20 bases. CDR3 protein: CASSLGPQRPRYQETQYF. The CDR3 DNA sequence: TGCGCCAGCAGCTTAGGGCCCCAGAGGCCCCGGTACCAAGAGACCCAGTACTTC.

V usage is TRBV13 and J usage is TRBJ2-7; D may be TRBD2 (5 bases). Germline V gene sequence: CDR1 PRHDT, CDR2 FYEKMQ (reference sequence). The V and J ends lost 4 bases and 4 bases respectively, with 11 bases between them. CDR3 length: 13 amino acids. As DNA, the CDR3 is TGTGCCAGCAGCTCATTAGCGTTTTACGAGCAGTACTTC. Its translation: CASSSLAFYEQYF.

This sequence joins TRBV14 and TRBJ2-1; 12 positions match TRBD1. Germline V gene sequence: CDR1 SGHDN, CDR2 FVKESK. V shed 4 bases and J 12 bases; nucleotides not matched to a gene: 10. This CDR3 is 15 amino acids long. Here the CDR3 reads CASSPSGTGGYGQFF. The CDR3 DNA follows: TGTGCCAGCAGCCCGTCCGGGACAGGGGGCTATGGGCAGTTCTTC.

The chain employs TRBV9 and TRBJ1-1, with D maybe TRBD1 (6 bases). From germline, CDR1 is SGDLS and CDR2 YYNGEE. V was trimmed by 4 bases and J by 3 bases, leaving 22 bases between them. CDR3 length: 17 residues. CDR3 nucleotides: TGTGCCAGCAGCCCCTCAAGGGGGGCGATTCCGGACACTGAAGCTTTCTTT. Translation: CASSPSRGAIPDTEAFF.

This clone rates as medium-sized. The chain has TRBV19 and TRBJ1-1, with 7 bases identical to TRBD1. The length of the CDR3 is 16 residues. CDR1 and CDR2 from the germline V gene are LNHDA and SQIVND (reference sequence). The trim removed 1 base at V and 2 bases at J, leaving 7 bases unmatched. CDR3 nucleotides: TGTGCCAGTAGTATAGTGCCAGGGGGACGCAACACTGAAGCTTTCTTT. Translating it yields CASSIVPGGRNTEAFF. The variable domain in full, completed from reference TRBV19 and TRBJ1-1, reads DGGITQSPKYLFRKEGQNVTLSCEQNLNHDAMYWYRQDPGQGLRLIYYSQIVNDFQKGDIAEGYSVSREKKESFPLTVTSAQKNPTAFYLCASSIVPGGRNTEAFFGQGTRLTVV.

The table lists this clone with a count of one. This chain links TRBV7-6 with TRBJ1-2; no firm D call. The length of the CDR3 is 15 residues. Trimming took off 1 base at V and 4 bases at J, with 13 bases between the two ends. Germline assignment: CDR1 SGHVS and CDR2 FNYEAQ. The CDR3 reads CASSLEAGSAYGYTF. DNA for the CDR3: TGTGCCAGCAGCTTAGAGGCCGGGAGCGCCTATGGCTACACCTTC.

The J gene is TRBJ1-5, the V gene TRBV7-8; 10 bases are shared with TRBD1. Germline assignment: CDR1 SGHVS and CDR2 FQNEAQ. CDR3 length: 17 residues. Losses at the gene ends were 0 bases for V and 4 bases for J; bases not matched to a gene: 6. This chain's CDR3 is CASSLAPRGQGNQPQHF. CDR3 DNA: TGTGCCAGCAGCTTAGCCCCCAGGGGACAGGGGAATCAGCCCCAGCATTTT.

The chain recombines TRBV15 with TRBJ2-1; D gene unclear. The V end lost 0 bases, the J end lost 0 bases, and 21 bases lay between the germline ends. CDR1 is LNHNV and CDR2 is YYDKDF in the germline V gene (reference sequence). The CDR3 covers 20 residues. CDR3 amino acids: CATSRDRAQARRSSYNEQFF. In DNA form, the CDR3 reads TGTGCCACCAGCAGAGATCGAGCCCAAGCCCGAAGATCCTCCTACAATGAGCAGTTCTTC.

The chain combines TRBV9 with TRBJ1-1; the D gene is possibly TRBD1 (5 bases). This CDR3 region has 13 residues. The germline gives CDR1 SGDLS, CDR2 YYNGEE. V was cut by 4 bases and J by 4 bases, with 11 bases left in between. The DNA for the CDR3 is TGTGCCAGCAGCCACGGGGGGAGCACTGAAGCTTTCTTT. Translating it yields CASSHGGSTEAFF.

The rearrangement uses TRBV30 and TRBJ2-3, with 8 bases aligning to TRBD2. This CDR3 is built from 13 residues. From germline, CDR1 is GTSNPN and CDR2 SVGIG (reference sequence). The junction had 2 bases not matched to a gene; V was cut back by 4 bases and J by 2 bases. The CDR3 protein is CAWTSGYTDTQYF. The CDR3, as DNA: TGTGCCTGGACTAGCGGGTACACAGATACGCAGTATTTT.

The chain is built from TRBV2 and TRBJ1-5, with D possibly being TRBD1 (6 bases). CDR1 and CDR2 (germline): SNHLY, FYNNEI. The V and J ends lost 2 bases and 11 bases respectively, with 19 bases between them. CDR3 length: 15 amino acids. DNA for the CDR3: TGTGCCAGCAGTGAAAGGGCGACAGGTGCAGGCTCCCAGCATTTT. Residues: CASSERATGAGSQHF.

The rearrangement uses TRBV12-5 and TRBJ2-1; 10 bases agree with TRBD1. The CDR3 is made up of 17 amino acids. Germline V gene sequence: CDR1 LGHNT, CDR2 FRNRAP. V shed 1 base, J shed 6 bases, and the junction held 9 bases outside the gene matches. CDR3 in DNA: TGTGCTAGTGGTTTGGGGATGACAGGGGGCCTCCTCAATGAGCAGTTCTTC. This encodes CASGLGMTGGLLNEQFF.

The CDR3 sequence is CASSRLGNTEAFF. In DNA form, the CDR3 reads TGTGCCAGCAGCAGACTGGGGAACACTGAAGCTTTCTTT. The chain combines TRBV6-1 with TRBJ1-1; no clear D. Germline CDR1 reads MNHNS; CDR2 reads SASEGT. This CDR3 is built from 13 residues. V gave up 6 bases and J gave up 1 base, with 9 bases separating them.

The chain links TRBV6-5 to TRBJ1-1; maybe TRBD1 (5 bases). Germline V gene data show CDR1 as MNHEY and CDR2 as SVGAGI. The V gene lost 3 bases and the J gene lost 5 bases, with 13 bases spanning the gap. This CDR3 has 14 residues. The CDR3: CASSYRGTRTEAFF. CDR3 nucleotides: TGTGCCAGCAGTTATAGAGGGACGCGGACTGAAGCTTTCTTT.

CDR3 DNA: TGTGCCAGCAGCTCGACGGGACAGGGGAGCACAGATACGCAGTATTTT. Amino acid sequence: CASSSTGQGSTDTQYF. The V gene is TRBV7-9, the J gene TRBJ2-3; 10 bases match TRBD1. Germline CDR1 and CDR2: SEHNR and FQNEAQ (reference sequence). With V trimmed by 4 bases and J by 0 bases, 4 bases remained unmatched. The CDR3 consists of 16 residues.

This clone appeared once. The chain joins TRBV27 to TRBJ2-5; possible D gene TRBD2, 6 bases. The CDR3 totals 16 residues. Trimming pared 5 bases from V and 4 bases from J, leaving 20 bases between. Germline V gives CDR1 MNHEY, CDR2 SMNVEV (reference sequence). The DNA of the CDR3 is TGTGCCAGCAGTCCCCTGGGGGGTTGGGAGGTAGAGACCCAGTACTTC. Residues: CASSPLGGWEVETQYF.

J is TRBJ2-1 and V is TRBV4-1, with D uncertain. V was clipped by 4 bases and J by 12 bases, with 13 bases between them. CDR1 and CDR2 from the germline V gene are MGHRA and YSYEKL. The CDR3 is 12 residues long. CDR3 loop: CASSLPDVGQFF. The CDR3 nucleotides are TGCGCCAGCAGCCTCCCGGACGTGGGGCAGTTCTTC.

This clone came up a few times. V and J are TRBV27 and TRBJ2-2; D possibly uses TRBD1 or TRBD2 (5 bases each). This CDR3 has 16 amino acids. Looked up from germline, CDR1 is MNHEY and CDR2 is SMNVEV (reference sequence). The V gene lost 6 bases and the J gene lost 3 bases, with 17 bases spanning the gap. The CDR3 region is CASRGGGTTHTGELFF. The CDR3 nucleotides read TGTGCCAGCAGAGGTGGTGGGACGACTCACACCGGGGAGCTGTTTTTT.

The chain recombines TRBV6-4 with TRBJ2-2; D gene ambiguous. The germline V and J ends were trimmed by 4 bases and 4 bases, with 10 bases remaining between them. The CDR3 is made up of 14 amino acids. Germline V gene data show CDR1 as MRHNA and CDR2 as SNTAGT. The CDR3 region has the DNA TGTGCCAGCAGTGGTTCGGTAGCCACCGGGGAGCTGTTTTTT. Protein: CASSGSVATGELFF.

The chain's CDR3 is CASSSLAGGAHTDTQYF. CDR3 in DNA: TGCGCCAGCAGTTCCCTAGCGGGGGGCGCCCACACAGATACGCAGTATTTT. This chain uses TRBV5-1 with TRBJ2-3; the match to TRBD2 covers 11 bases. Germline loops: CDR1 SGHRS, CDR2 YFSETQ. The V segment lost 5 bases and the J segment 2 bases; nucleotides outside the gene matches: 10. There are 17 residues in the CDR3.

This clone was observed a few times. The chain recombines TRBV4-1 with TRBJ1-2; no firm D call. Germline V gives CDR1 MGHRA, CDR2 YSYEKL. This CDR3 region has 14 residues. The V end was cut by 1 base, the J end by 0 bases, with 6 bases between. CDR3: CASSQGRANYGYTF. The CDR3 DNA reads TGCGCCAGCAGCCAAGGGAGGGCTAACTATGGCTACACCTTC.